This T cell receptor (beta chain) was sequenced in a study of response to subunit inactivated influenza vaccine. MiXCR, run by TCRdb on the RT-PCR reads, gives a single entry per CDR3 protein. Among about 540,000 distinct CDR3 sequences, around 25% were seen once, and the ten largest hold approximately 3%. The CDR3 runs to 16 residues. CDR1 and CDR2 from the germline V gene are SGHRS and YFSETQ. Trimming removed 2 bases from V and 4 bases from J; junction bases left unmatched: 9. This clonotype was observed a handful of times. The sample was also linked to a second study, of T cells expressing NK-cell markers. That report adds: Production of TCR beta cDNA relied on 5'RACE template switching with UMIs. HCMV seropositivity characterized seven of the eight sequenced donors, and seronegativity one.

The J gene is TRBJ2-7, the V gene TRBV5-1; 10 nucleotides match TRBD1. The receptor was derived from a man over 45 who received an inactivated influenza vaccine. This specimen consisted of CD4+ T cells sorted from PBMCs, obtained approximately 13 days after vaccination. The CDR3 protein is CASSLLSGTGVYEQYF. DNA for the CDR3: TGCGCCAGCAGCTTACTGAGCGGGACAGGGGTTTACGAGCAGTACTTC.